The 12 T cell receptor beta chains below were found in one sample sequenced in a study of blood T cell repertoires in COVID-19. TCRdb's copy holds only in-frame clones and misses some; the assay was immunoSEQ multiplex PCR. The data hold 75,000 to 90,000 clones, with about 90% observed a single time. The specimen was peripheral blood. The receptors were gathered from a man in his late teens or twenties with COVID-19, enrolled during active disease.

V gene TRBV29-1 combines with J gene TRBJ2-7, with D hard to call. With 5 bases removed from V and 6 bases from J, the gap between germline ends came to 11 bases. The germline CDR1 and CDR2 sequences are SQVTM and ANQGSEA. The length of the CDR3 is 11 residues. The CDR3 nucleotides are TGCAGCGTTTTTTCAACCGGCGAGCAGTACTTC. It encodes CSVFSTGEQYF.

This sequence joins TRBV11-2 and TRBJ2-2, with 7 nucleotides matching TRBD2. The CDR3 totals 15 residues. Germline CDR1 is SGHAT and CDR2 is FQNNGV. The trim removed 1 base at V and 1 base at J, leaving 0 bases unmatched. This CDR3 reads CASSLAGGNTGELFF. CDR3 sequence (DNA): TGTGCCAGCAGCTTAGCGGGAGGGAACACCGGGGAGCTGTTTTTT.

The rearrangement uses TRBV2 and TRBJ2-5, with 9 bases identical to TRBD1. The CDR3 extends over 16 amino acids. Germline CDR1 and CDR2: SNHLY and FYNNEI. The V gene end was trimmed by 6 bases and the J gene end by 5 bases; junction bases not matched to a gene: 13. The CDR3 sequence is CASRELTGGARETQYF. The CDR3 coding sequence is TGTGCCAGCAGAGAGCTAACAGGGGGCGCAAGGGAGACCCAGTACTTC.

The rearrangement uses TRBV19 and TRBJ2-5, with 7 bases matching TRBD1. J gave up 7 bases and V 7 bases, and 6 bases lay outside the gene matches. The CDR3 consists of 12 residues. From germline, CDR1 is LNHDA and CDR2 SQIVND (reference sequence). The CDR3 reads CASTGGAGTQYF. CDR3 nucleotide sequence: TGTGCCAGTACAGGGGGTGCCGGGACCCAGTACTTC.

The rearrangement links TRBV28 to TRBJ1-5, with D possibly matching TRBD1 (5 bases). In germline, CDR1 is MDHEN, CDR2 SYDVKM. The V gene lost 2 bases and the J gene lost 7 bases, with 12 bases spanning the gap. This CDR3 comprises 14 residues. The CDR3, as DNA: TGTGCCAGCAGTTTACAGGGATCGGGCCAGCCCCAGCATTTT. Residues: CASSLQGSGQPQHF.

To note about this clone: Germline is not matched at one junction end, which may reflect a read error. V is TRBV30 and J is TRBJ1-4; weak D call: TRBD1 (6 bases). CDR1 GTSNPN and CDR2 SVGIG come from the germline V gene (reference sequence). CDR3 length: 14 residues. In DNA, the CDR3 is TGTGCCTACTTTCCACGGGGGGCTAATGAAAAACTGCTTTTT. It encodes CAYFPRGANEKLLF.

J is TRBJ2-3 and V is TRBV28; possibly TRBD2 for D (6 bases). The germline V gene encodes CDR1 MDHEN and CDR2 SYDVKM. Trimming shortened V by 3 bases and J by 1 base, and 11 bases separated the two germline ends. The CDR3 runs 15 residues. The CDR3 coding sequence is TGTGCCAGCAGTTTTTCTGGACTACGCACAGATACGCAGTATTTT. Translating gives CASSFSGLRTDTQYF.

As regards this clone: The junction does not match germline at one end; this may be a read error. The V gene is TRBV6-1, the J gene TRBJ1-4; 10 positions match TRBD1. This CDR3 has 16 residues. The germline CDR1 and CDR2 sequences are MNHNS and SASEGT. DNA of the CDR3: TGTGCCAGCAGTGATGGCACAGGGACAGGGGAGGAAAAACTGCTTTTT. Its protein product is CASSDGTGTGEEKLLF.

This chain uses TRBV4-1 with TRBJ2-3; 9 bases are shared with TRBD2. The CDR3 has 17 amino acids. The V and J ends lost 2 bases and 2 bases, in that order; junction bases with no gene match: 8. Germline V gene sequence: CDR1 MGHRA, CDR2 YSYEKL. CDR3 in amino acids: CASSQPRLAEPTDTQYF. As DNA, the CDR3 is TGCGCCAGCAGCCAACCCAGACTAGCGGAGCCCACAGATACGCAGTATTTT.

The rearrangement uses TRBV18 and TRBJ1-6; D not certain. Germline CDR1 reads KGHSH; CDR2 reads LQKENI. The ends were cut back, 5 bases at V and 4 bases at J, with 12 bases in the middle. The CDR3 contains 15 residues. CDR3 loop: CASSSSLEYNSPLHF. The DNA for the CDR3 is TGTGCCAGCTCATCTTCGTTGGAGTATAATTCACCCCTCCACTTT.

The rearrangement uses TRBV14 and TRBJ2-5, with D possibly TRBD1 on 6 matching bases. The V end lost 4 bases, the J end lost 5 bases, and 23 bases lay between the germline ends. CDR3 length: 17 amino acids. Germline V gives CDR1 SGHDN, CDR2 FVKESK. The CDR3 DNA reads TGTGCCAGCAGCCGTAAGTTTAGAGGGGGAAACGTGGAGACCCAGTACTTC. Residues: CASSRKFRGGNVETQYF.

Remarks on this clone: One end of the junction varies from germline; a read error may be responsible. The chain is built from TRBV4-3 and TRBJ2-7; 8 nucleotides line up with TRBD2. Germline lookup yields CDR1 LGHNA and CDR2 YSLEER. CDR3 length: 15 residues. The CDR3 coding sequence is TGCGCCAACAGCTTGGGAAGCGGGAGTGGGTACGAGCAGTACTTC. Its translation: CANSLGSGSGYEQYF.